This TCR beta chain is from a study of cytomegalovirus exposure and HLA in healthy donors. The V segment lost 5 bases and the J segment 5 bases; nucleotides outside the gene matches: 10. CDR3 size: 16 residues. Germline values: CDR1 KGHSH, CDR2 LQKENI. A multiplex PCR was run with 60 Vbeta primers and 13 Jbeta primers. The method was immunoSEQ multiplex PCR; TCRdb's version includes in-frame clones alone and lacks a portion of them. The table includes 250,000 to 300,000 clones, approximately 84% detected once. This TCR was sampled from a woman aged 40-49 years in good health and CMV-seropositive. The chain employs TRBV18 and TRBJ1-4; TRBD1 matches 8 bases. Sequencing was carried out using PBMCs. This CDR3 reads CASSDSGQGRNEKLFF. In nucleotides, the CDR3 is TGTGCCAGCTCAGACAGCGGACAGGGCCGAAATGAAAAACTGTTTTTT.